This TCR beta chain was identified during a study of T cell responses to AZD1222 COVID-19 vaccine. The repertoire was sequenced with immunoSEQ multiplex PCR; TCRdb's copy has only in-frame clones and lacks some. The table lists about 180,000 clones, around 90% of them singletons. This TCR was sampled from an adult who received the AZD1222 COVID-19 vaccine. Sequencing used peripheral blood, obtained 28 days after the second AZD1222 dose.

CDR3 sequence (DNA): TGTGCCAGCAGCCCCCCGGCAGGGAATAATTCACCCCTCCACTTT. Its translation: CASSPPAGNNSPLHF. The chain links TRBV7-2 to TRBJ1-6, with a weak D call TRBD1 (5 bases). CDR1 SGHTA and CDR2 FQGNSA come from the germline V gene. The V gene lost 5 bases and the J gene lost 5 bases, with 13 bases spanning the gap. The CDR3 length is 15 residues.